The sequence of this T cell receptor (beta chain) was determined in a study of HIV-infected patients and healthy controls. Across the study: All patients had undetectable virus after a further year of therapy, most of the 16 by the second bleed.

Whole blood was used without fractionation, so all unsorted peripheral T cells were included. cDNA was made from 500 ng RNA using alpha and beta constant primers. Alpha and beta chain libraries were made separately by chain-specific third strand synthesis with multiplexing indices. The cDNA received a 5' RACE adapter containing a random hexamer plus an SP2 sequencing primer site. An approximately 23-cycle PCR with P5s and P7 primers followed a short adapter-adding first PCR. TCRdb reanalysed the 5' RACE reads using MiXCR and keeps one entry per CDR3 protein. In the table there are several thousand distinct CDR3 sequences, around 9.9% of which are singletons. The CDR3 extends over 13 amino acids. Germline trimming cut 0 bases from V and 13 bases from J; bases unmatched to any gene: 5. Germline-derived CDR1 and CDR2 are SGHRS and YFSETQ. Study conclusions and caveats: Comparisons were complicated because patients and controls had unequal numbers of distinct sequences.

With regard to this clonotype: Its antigen is not known.

The source material was blood, sampled before antiretroviral therapy. V is TRBV5-1 and J is TRBJ2-1; 9 bases align to TRBD2. The TCR sequence derives from an adult with HIV infection. As DNA, the CDR3 is TGCGCCAGCAGCTTGGCCGGCGGGAGGGCCCAGTTCTTC. Its protein is CASSLAGGRAQFF. Full variable domain (remainder filled in from reference TRBV5-1 and TRBJ2-1): KAGVTQTPRYLIKTRGQQVTLSCSPISGHRSVSWYQQTPGQGLQFLFEYFSETQRNKGNFPGRFSGRQFSNSRSEMNVSTLELGDSALYLCASSLAGGRAQFFGPGTRLTVL.